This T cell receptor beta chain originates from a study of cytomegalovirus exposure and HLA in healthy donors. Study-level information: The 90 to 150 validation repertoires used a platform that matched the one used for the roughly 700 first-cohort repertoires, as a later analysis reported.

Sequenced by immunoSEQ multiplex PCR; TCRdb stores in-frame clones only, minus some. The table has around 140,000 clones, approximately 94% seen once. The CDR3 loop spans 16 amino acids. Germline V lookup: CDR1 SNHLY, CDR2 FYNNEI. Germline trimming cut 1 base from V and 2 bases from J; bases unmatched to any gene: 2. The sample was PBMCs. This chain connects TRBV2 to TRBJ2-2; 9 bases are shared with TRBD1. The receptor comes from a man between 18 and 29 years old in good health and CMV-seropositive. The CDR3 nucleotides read TGTGCCAGCAGTGAAGTGGACAGGGGAAACACCGGGGAGCTGTTTTTT. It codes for CASSEVDRGNTGELFF. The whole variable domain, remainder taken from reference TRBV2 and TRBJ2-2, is EPEVTQTPSHQVTQMGQEVILRCVPISNHLYFYWYRQILGQKVEFLVSFYNNEISEKSEIFDDQFSVERPDGSNFTLKIRSTKLEDSAMYFCASSEVDRGNTGELFFGEGSRLTVL.